The count of the clone carrying this T cell receptor (beta chain) is one. The data derive from a study of blood T cells in healthy people across ages. The CDR3 consists of 13 residues. Germline CDR1 and CDR2: DFQATT and SNEGSKA (reference sequence). The junction had 7 bases not matched to a gene; V was cut back by 6 bases and J by 3 bases. Investigators took roughly 10 milliliters of peripheral blood from every donor. Next came a second PCR, run for about 7 to 11 cycles, which used a sample-barcoded 5' primer along with a J-beta primer mix. In TCRdb, the 5' RACE reads were re-called with MiXCR into one record per CDR3 protein. The sample carries approximately 780,000 distinct CDR3 sequences, under 30% recorded once. The same sample was also studied in work on T cells of mothers and their children. As reported in that work: Donors comprised a few healthy Caucasian mothers plus their six children. Each mother gave over 9.5 million TCR beta CDR3 reads; each child, several million.

The receptor was isolated from a boy aged 10-17 years in good health. The sample comprised blood. This chain uses TRBV20-1 with TRBJ1-1; TRBD1 matches 7 bases. CDR3 region: CSAKYTGDTEAFF. The CDR3 DNA follows: TGCAGTGCAAAATATACAGGGGACACTGAAGCTTTCTTT.